The T cell receptor (beta chain) described here comes from a study of vaccination and CD4 T cells after COVID-19. CD4+ T cells that had been cultured provided DNA sequenced with the Oncomine TCR Beta short-read assay. TCRdb reanalysed the PCR reads using MiXCR and keeps one entry per CDR3 protein. Of 10,000 to 15,000 distinct CDR3 sequences listed, roughly three fifths are singletons. The trim removed 3 bases at V and 0 bases at J, leaving 1 base unmatched. Germline CDR1 and CDR2: MNHEY and SMNVEV (reference sequence). The length of the CDR3 is 14 residues. Treatment reported: approximately 11-day PBMC culture with coronavirus spike peptide pools or control peptides (ViraFEST assay). A word on this clonotype: Its specificity is not known.

The chain recombines TRBV27 with TRBJ2-5; 7 nucleotides agree with TRBD2. Sequenced input: CD4+ T cells from blood, cultured in vitro. The source of this sequence is a human donor who had recovered from COVID-19. CDR3: CASSFGGDQETQYF. For the CDR3, the DNA is TGTGCCAGCAGTTTTGGGGGGGACCAAGAGACCCAGTACTTC.